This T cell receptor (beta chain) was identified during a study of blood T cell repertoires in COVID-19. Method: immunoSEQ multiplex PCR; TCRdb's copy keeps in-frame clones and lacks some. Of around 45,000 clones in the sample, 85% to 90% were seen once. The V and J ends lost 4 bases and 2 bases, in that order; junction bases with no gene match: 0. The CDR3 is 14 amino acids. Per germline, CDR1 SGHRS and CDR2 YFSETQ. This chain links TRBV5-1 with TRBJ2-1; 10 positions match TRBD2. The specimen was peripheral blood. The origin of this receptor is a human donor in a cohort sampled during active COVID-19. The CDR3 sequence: CASSLAGAYNEQFF. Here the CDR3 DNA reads TGCGCCAGCAGCCTAGCGGGGGCCTACAATGAGCAGTTCTTC.